These 8 T cell receptor beta chains were all obtained from the same sample, sequenced in a study of T cells in Graves' hyperthyroidism and ophthalmopathy. The source material, RNA transcripts, was used to amplify TCR beta CDR3 regions. First-round RT-PCR targeting the TCR CDR3 was performed with the HTBI primer set. Using its own MiXCR run on the multiplex PCR reads, TCRdb lists one record per CDR3 protein. Here the sample spans around 560,000 distinct CDR3 sequences, around 15% being singletons. The sequencing sample was made of blood. These receptors originate from a woman younger than 30 with Graves' hyperthyroidism.

This clonotype was detected ten times or more. CDR3: CASSSGASEAFF. The DNA for the CDR3 is TGTGCCAGCAGTTCCGGGGCCAGCGAAGCTTTCTTT. This chain joins TRBV6-1 and TRBJ1-1; D is possibly TRBD1 (5 bases). CDR1 is MNHNS, CDR2 SASEGT, per germline. Trimming cost V 5 bases and J 8 bases, with 12 bases left between them. The CDR3 is 12 amino acids.

This clonotype was counted a few times. The chain joins TRBV5-5 to TRBJ2-5, with D unresolved. The V end lost 4 bases, the J end lost 1 base, and 11 bases lay between the germline ends. Germline assignment: CDR1 SGHKS and CDR2 YYEKEE (reference sequence). This CDR3 has 14 residues. CDR3 amino acids: CASSVQNLQETQYF. The DNA of the CDR3 is TGTGCCAGCAGCGTACAGAATCTCCAAGAGACCCAGTACTTC.

This clonotype was observed many times. J is TRBJ1-6 and V is TRBV3-1, with a possible D match to TRBD1 (5 bases). The germline V and J ends were trimmed by 2 bases and 6 bases, with 11 bases remaining between them. The CDR3 totals 15 residues. The V gene's germline CDR1 is LGHDT and CDR2 YNNKEL (reference sequence). Here the CDR3 reads CASSQIRGVNSPLHF. CDR3 bases: TGTGCCAGCAGCCAAATAAGGGGAGTTAATTCACCCCTCCACTTT.

The chain combines TRBV27 with TRBJ1-6; D unclear. This CDR3 has 16 residues. The germline CDR1 and CDR2 sequences are MNHEY and SMNVEV (reference sequence). The V end was cut by 1 base, the J end by 7 bases, with 14 bases between. This chain's CDR3 is CASSLWSIIGNSPLHF. CDR3 in DNA: TGTGCCAGCAGTTTATGGTCAATTATTGGGAATTCACCCCTCCACTTT.

This clonotype was detected ten times or more. This chain links TRBV7-2 with TRBJ2-3; 11 bases agree with TRBD2. Per germline, CDR1 SGHTA and CDR2 FQGNSA. The CDR3 loop spans 17 amino acids. The V and J ends lost 5 bases and 4 bases, in that order; junction bases with no gene match: 11. CDR3 sequence: CASSQLAGVGSADTQYF. CDR3 DNA sequence: TGTGCCAGCAGCCAACTAGCGGGAGTAGGATCAGCAGATACGCAGTATTTT.

The rearrangement uses TRBV6-1 and TRBJ2-2; 8 positions match TRBD2. Germline CDR1 reads MNHNS; CDR2 reads SASEGT. This CDR3 has 17 residues. The junction had 16 bases not matched to a gene; V was cut back by 6 bases and J by 7 bases. The chain's CDR3 is CASSGLAGGHGSGELFF. As DNA, the CDR3 is TGTGCCAGCAGCGGACTGGCGGGAGGCCACGGGAGCGGGGAGCTGTTTTTT.

This clonotype came up many times. The chain joins TRBV15 to TRBJ1-5, with unresolved D. Trimming took 1 base from V and 0 from J, leaving 10 bases between them. Germline-derived CDR1 and CDR2 are LNHNV and YYDKDF (reference sequence). This CDR3 contains 16 residues. The CDR3 DNA reads TGTGCCACCAGCAGAGGTACCAGCCTTAGCAATCAGCCCCAGCATTTT. Its translation: CATSRGTSLSNQPQHF.

This clonotype was observed a handful of times. The DNA is omitted, as the CDR3 cannot be located on it reliably, and the CDR3 follows TCRdb's listing. V is TRBV11-3 and J is TRBJ2-7; the table's D call of TRBD1 was not tested on the DNA. The length of the CDR3 is 15 amino acids, counting both ends. CDR1 is SGHNT, CDR2 YENEEA, per germline. CDR3 sequence reads: CASSIFGTGAYEQHF.